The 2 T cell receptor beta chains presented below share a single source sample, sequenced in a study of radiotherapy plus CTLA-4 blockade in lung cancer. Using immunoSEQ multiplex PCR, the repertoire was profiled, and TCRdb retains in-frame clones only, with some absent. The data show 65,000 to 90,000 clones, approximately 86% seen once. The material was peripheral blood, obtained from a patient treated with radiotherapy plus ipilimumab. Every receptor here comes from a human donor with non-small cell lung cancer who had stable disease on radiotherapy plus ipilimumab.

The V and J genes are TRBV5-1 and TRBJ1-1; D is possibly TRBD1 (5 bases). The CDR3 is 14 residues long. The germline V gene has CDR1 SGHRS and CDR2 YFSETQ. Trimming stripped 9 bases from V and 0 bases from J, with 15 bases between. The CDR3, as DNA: TGCGCCACCCGGGACGGGAGGGTGAACACTGAAGCTTTCTTT. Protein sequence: CATRDGRVNTEAFF.

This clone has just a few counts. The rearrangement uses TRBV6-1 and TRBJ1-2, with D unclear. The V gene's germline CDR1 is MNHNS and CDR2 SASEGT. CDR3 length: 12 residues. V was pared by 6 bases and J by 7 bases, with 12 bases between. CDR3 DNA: TGTGCCAGCAGGGACCTAAAGGGTGGCTACACCTTC. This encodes CASRDLKGGYTF.